This entry lists 28 T cell receptor beta chains sequenced from one sample in a study of CD8+CD57+ T cells in acquired aplastic anemia. The template for TCR beta VDJ and CDR3 sequence profiling was genomic DNA. Each CDR3 protein gets one entry after TCRdb re-called the reads with MiXCR. This table holds around 33,000 distinct CDR3 sequences, 76% found once. Sequenced input: sorted CD4+, CD8+, or CD8+CD57+ T cells (not recorded which) from PBMCs. These receptors were taken from a human donor in good health, serving as a control.

This clonotype is categorized as medium-sized. The rearrangement joins TRBV20-1 to TRBJ2-2; D may be TRBD1 (6 bases). CDR1 and CDR2 from the germline V gene are DFQATT and SNEGSKA (reference sequence). The ends were cut back, 0 bases at V and 2 bases at J, with 13 bases in the middle. The CDR3 sequence is 16 residues long. The CDR3 sequence: CSARDPGVENTGELFF. The CDR3 DNA is TGCAGTGCTAGAGACCCAGGGGTGGAAAACACCGGGGAGCTGTTTTTT.

The chain recombines TRBV20-1 with TRBJ1-1; D call uncertain. V dropped 2 bases and J dropped 5 bases, with 18 bases sitting between them. The germline CDR1 and CDR2 sequences are DFQATT and SNEGSKA (reference sequence). The CDR3 covers 15 residues. The CDR3 DNA is TGCAGTGCTAGATCTGCTGGGGTGGGTAGTACTGAAGCTTTCTTT. This gives the protein CSARSAGVGSTEAFF.

V is TRBV20-1 and J is TRBJ2-3; 13 positions match TRBD2. From germline, CDR1 is DFQATT and CDR2 SNEGSKA (reference sequence). V lost 6 bases to trimming and J lost 4 bases; unmatched junction nucleotides: 4. This CDR3 spans 14 amino acids. The CDR3 DNA reads as TGCAGTGCAGGGACTAGCGGGGACTCAGATACGCAGTATTTT. This encodes CSAGTSGDSDTQYF.

V and J are TRBV15 and TRBJ1-6; possible D gene TRBD1, 6 bases. Per the germline V gene, CDR1 is LNHNV and CDR2 is YYDKDF (reference sequence). Between the trimmed V and J ends, which lost 3 bases and 0 bases, there was a span of 9 bases. The CDR3 has 16 residues. The CDR3 bases are TGTGCCACCAGCAGGGACAGTAGCTCCTATAATTCACCCCTCCACTTT. It translates to CATSRDSSSYNSPLHF.

This clonotype was seen a handful of times. The chain employs TRBV19 and TRBJ1-2; the match to TRBD1 covers 8 bases. J gave up 5 bases and V 5 bases, and 4 bases lay outside the gene matches. The CDR3 sequence is 13 residues long. CDR1 is LNHDA, CDR2 SQIVND, per germline (reference sequence). CDR3 sequence (DNA): TGTGCCAGTAGTTGGGGACAGGCTTATGGCTACACCTTC. Protein sequence: CASSWGQAYGYTF.

V gene TRBV10-3 combines with J gene TRBJ2-7; 7 bases are shared with TRBD1. The germline V gene has CDR1 ENHRY and CDR2 SYGVKD. The length of the CDR3 is 12 residues. The V and J ends lost 10 bases and 5 bases, in that order; junction bases with no gene match: 8. The CDR3 bases are TGTGCCACAAAAAGGGGGCCTGACGAGCAGTACGTC. The encoded protein is CATKRGPDEQYV.

The chain links TRBV2 to TRBJ1-1; no clear D gene. The length of the CDR3 is 15 residues. The germline V and J ends were trimmed by 4 bases and 4 bases, with 16 bases remaining between them. Germline V gene lookup returns CDR1 SNHLY and CDR2 FYNNEI. CDR3 sequence: CASSVHESSSTEAFF. In nucleotides, the CDR3 is TGTGCCAGCAGTGTACACGAGAGTAGTAGCACTGAAGCTTTCTTT.

The rearrangement joins TRBV11-2 to TRBJ1-2; tentatively, D is TRBD1 (6 bases). CDR3 length: 13 amino acids. V dropped 5 bases and J dropped 6 bases, with 13 bases sitting between them. Germline CDR1 is SGHAT and CDR2 is FQNNGV. CDR3 region: CASSDTGNDGYTF. As DNA, the CDR3 is TGTGCCAGCAGCGACACAGGGAATGATGGCTACACCTTC.

This clonotype was counted a few times. The chain links TRBV10-2 to TRBJ2-1; 10 bases fit TRBD1. Germline lookup yields CDR1 WSHSY and CDR2 SAAADI. Losses at the gene ends were 7 bases for V and 5 bases for J; bases not matched to a gene: 8. This CDR3 spans 15 amino acids. The CDR3 reads CASKRDRGDHNEQFF. CDR3 DNA: TGCGCCAGCAAACGGGACAGGGGTGACCACAATGAGCAGTTCTTC.

The chain carries TRBV12-3 or TRBV12-4 and TRBJ2-7, with unresolved D. This CDR3 is 13 amino acids long. V lost 5 bases and J lost 3, with 11 bases in between. CDR3 in DNA: TGTGCCAGCAGTATGGGGTCGGTCTACGAGCAGTACTTC. Its translation: CASSMGSVYEQYF.

The chain links TRBV12-3 or TRBV12-4 to TRBJ1-2, with 10 bases lining up with TRBD1. V lost 8 bases and J lost 7; bases outside the gene matches: 10. The CDR3 sequence is 14 residues long. CDR3 coding DNA: TGTGCCAGCGCTTCGAAAAGACAGGGGGCTGGCTACACCTTC. It encodes CASASKRQGAGYTF.

This clonotype is labeled medium-sized. The chain recombines TRBV7-8 with TRBJ1-1; the match to TRBD1 covers 8 bases. The length of the CDR3 is 15 residues. J gave up 0 bases and V 3 bases, and 3 bases lay outside the gene matches. Germline CDR1 SGHVS, CDR2 FQNEAQ. The CDR3 coding sequence is TGTGCCAGCAGCTTGCCGACAGGGGTGAACACTGAAGCTTTCTTT. It is translated as CASSLPTGVNTEAFF.

CDR3 sequence: CASSSGTSGAGELFF. In nucleotides, the CDR3 is TGTGCCAGCAGTTCCGGGACTAGCGGGGCCGGGGAGCTGTTTTTT. V is TRBV2 and J is TRBJ2-2, with 13 bases fitting TRBD2. The length of the CDR3 is 15 residues. The J segment lost 6 bases and the V segment lost 5 bases, leaving 3 bases of the junction unmatched. CDR1 and CDR2 (germline): SNHLY, FYNNEI.

The chain combines TRBV27 with TRBJ1-1; the D is unclear. The length of the CDR3 is 11 residues. V was pared by 7 bases and J by 4 bases, with 7 bases between. The germline V gene has CDR1 MNHEY and CDR2 SMNVEV (reference sequence). The chain's CDR3 is CASISGTEAFF. The DNA of the CDR3 is TGTGCCAGCATTTCAGGCACTGAAGCTTTCTTT.

V gene TRBV10-2 combines with J gene TRBJ2-1; the D gene is possibly TRBD2 (5 bases). The CDR3 is 11 residues long. The V end was cut by 9 bases, the J end by 5 bases, with 8 bases between. The germline V gene has CDR1 WSHSY and CDR2 SAAADI. CDR3 protein: CASGLNNEQFF. The CDR3 region has the DNA TGCGCCAGTGGACTGAACAATGAGCAGTTCTTC.

This clonotype was recorded once. The V call is TRBV24-1, the J call TRBJ2-1; 11 bases are a match to TRBD2. Germline V gene sequence: CDR1 KGHDR, CDR2 SFDVKD. There are 12 residues in the CDR3. With V trimmed by 9 bases and J by 8 bases, 2 bases remained unmatched. CDR3 DNA: TGTGCCACCGTTAGCGGGAGGGATGAGCAGTTCTTC. Its protein product is CATVSGRDEQFF.

This clonotype was counted a few times. The chain has TRBV10-3 and TRBJ2-3; TRBD2 matches at 7 bases. The J segment lost 6 bases and the V segment lost 6 bases, leaving 3 bases of the junction unmatched. The CDR3 is 12 amino acids. The V gene's germline CDR1 is ENHRY and CDR2 SYGVKD. CDR3 sequence: CAIRTAGDTQYF. CDR3 DNA sequence: TGTGCCATCAGAACAGCGGGGGATACGCAGTATTTT.

The chain is built from TRBV5-1 and TRBJ1-6; D perhaps matches TRBD1 (6 bases). The V and J ends lost 5 bases and 6 bases respectively, with 15 bases between them. The CDR3 is 15 residues long. Germline assignment: CDR1 SGHRS and CDR2 YFSETQ. CDR3 nucleotides: TGCGCCAGCAGTCACTCAGGGGTCTCTAATTCACCCCTCCACTTT. This sequence encodes CASSHSGVSNSPLHF.

Comments on this clonotype: The germline gene is not matched at one end of the junction; a read error may be the cause. The rearrangement links TRBV27 to TRBJ1-2; tentatively, D is TRBD1 (5 bases). This CDR3 region has 15 residues. The germline V gene encodes CDR1 MNHEY and CDR2 SMNVEV (reference sequence). This CDR3 reads CASSLSAEGRGGYAF. The CDR3 nucleotides read TGTGCCAGCAGTTTATCGGCGGAGGGGCGAGGAGGCTACGCCTTC.

The chain uses TRBV15 and TRBJ2-7, with D possibly matching TRBD1 (5 bases). With 0 bases removed from V and 5 bases from J, the gap between germline ends came to 14 bases. This CDR3 contains 15 residues. Germline CDR1 is LNHNV and CDR2 is YYDKDF (reference sequence). CDR3 protein: CATSRDSQGSDEQYF. As DNA, the CDR3 is TGTGCCACCAGCAGAGATTCCCAGGGATCCGACGAGCAGTACTTC.

This clonotype was counted a few times. The chain combines TRBV11-2 with TRBJ2-7; maybe TRBD1 (6 bases). V gave up 3 bases and J gave up 3 bases, with 18 bases separating them. This CDR3 has 16 residues. Germline V gene sequence: CDR1 SGHAT, CDR2 FQNNGV. The CDR3 loop reads CASSFRGGTAGYEQYF. CDR3 nucleotides: TGTGCCAGCAGCTTTAGAGGGGGAACAGCTGGCTACGAGCAGTACTTC. Drawing the rest from reference TRBV11-2 and TRBJ2-7, the complete variable domain is EAGVAQSPRYKIIEKRQSVAFWCNPISGHATLYWYQQILGQGPKLLIQFQNNGVVDDSQLPKDRFSAERLKGVDSTLKIQPAKLEDSAVYLCASSFRGGTAGYEQYFGPGTRLTVT.

This clonotype appeared a single time. V gene TRBV13 combines with J gene TRBJ2-1; 8 nucleotides match TRBD1. V gave up 0 bases and J gave up 16 bases; unmatched junction bases: 8. The V gene's germline CDR1 is PRHDT and CDR2 FYEKMQ (reference sequence). This CDR3 contains 13 residues. The CDR3 loop reads CASSLGPGTGHFF. In nucleotides, the CDR3 is TGTGCCAGCAGCTTAGGACCCGGGACAGGTCATTTCTTC.

The gene calls are TRBV2 and TRBJ2-7; 8 bases agree with TRBD1. The CDR3 consists of 13 residues. V lost 5 bases to trimming and J lost 4 bases; unmatched junction nucleotides: 4. CDR1 and CDR2 from the germline V gene are SNHLY and FYNNEI. The CDR3 sequence is CASSRTGRYEQYF. The CDR3 nucleotides read TGTGCCAGCAGTCGGACAGGGAGGTACGAGCAGTACTTC. The entire variable domain, with the rest obtained from reference TRBV2 and TRBJ2-7, is as follows: EPEVTQTPSHQVTQMGQEVILRCVPISNHLYFYWYRQILGQKVEFLVSFYNNEISEKSEIFDDQFSVERPDGSNFTLKIRSTKLEDSAMYFCASSRTGRYEQYFGPGTRLTVT.

This clonotype was detected a few times. The V call is TRBV19, the J call TRBJ1-2; tentative D call: TRBD1 (5 bases). Germline values: CDR1 LNHDA, CDR2 SQIVND (reference sequence). CDR3 size: 12 residues. V was pared by 7 bases and J by 4 bases, with 10 bases between. CDR3 sequence (DNA): TGTGCCAGTACGAAGGGGCTCTATGGCTACACCTTC. Protein product: CASTKGLYGYTF.

This clonotype is termed medium-sized. This chain joins TRBV10-2 and TRBJ2-3, with 15 bases matching TRBD2. After removal of 8 bases from V and 5 bases from J, the junction contained 2 bases not matched to a gene. The CDR3 consists of 14 residues. The germline gives CDR1 WSHSY, CDR2 SAAADI. CDR3 in DNA: TGCGCCAGCCGGACTAGCGGGGGGGGAGATACGCAGTATTTT. Its translation: CASRTSGGGDTQYF.

This chain joins TRBV29-1 and TRBJ2-7, with D possibly matching TRBD1 (5 bases). With 4 bases removed from V and 4 bases from J, the gap between germline ends came to 11 bases. This CDR3 has 12 residues. Germline values: CDR1 SQVTM, CDR2 ANQGSEA. CDR3 residues: CSVGAQGYEQYF. The CDR3 bases are TGCAGCGTTGGTGCTCAGGGTTACGAGCAGTACTTC.

Worth noting for this clonotype: An end of the junction differs from the germline gene, which may be a read error. The V call is TRBV10-3, the J call TRBJ2-5; D is unresolved. CDR1 is ENHRY and CDR2 is SYGVKD in the germline V gene. The CDR3 is made up of 14 amino acids. The CDR3 region is CAISESTGQGTQYF. The CDR3 DNA reads as TGTGCCATCAGTGAGTCAACCGGTCAAGGGACCCAGTACTTC.

By share, this clonotype counts as medium-sized (0.01 to 0.1%). This sequence joins TRBV7-2 and TRBJ2-2; D unresolved. Germline-derived CDR1 and CDR2 are SGHTA and FQGNSA. There are 13 residues in the CDR3. Trimming cost V 1 base and J 3 bases, with 3 bases left between them. For the CDR3, the DNA is TGTGCCAGCAGCTTAGTCGACACCGGGGAGCTGTTTTTT. This codes for CASSLVDTGELFF.